Only a few counts were recorded for the clone carrying this TCR beta chain. Its target is not known. The time point here: sample taken at primary tumor resection. No cell sorting; template was whole RNA from tumor, lung tissue or PBMC. Trimming at V came to 3 bases and at J to 4 bases, leaving 12 bases not matched to a gene. The CDR3 has 17 amino acids. Germline V gene sequence: CDR1 SGHRS, CDR2 YFSETQ. TCRdb reprocessed the 5' RACE reads via MiXCR and lists one record per CDR3 protein. This table holds tens of thousands of distinct CDR3 sequences, approximately 8% found once. The data stem from a study of spatial heterogeneity in lung cancer. Regarding the study as a whole: Ubiquitous, expanded tumor-derived TCRs were more frequently observed in blood at resection than at follow-up.

The V and J genes are TRBV5-1 and TRBJ2-1, with 8 bases identical to TRBD2. Sequenced material: PBMCs, taken at surgery. This receptor was taken from a female donor with early-stage non-small cell lung cancer. The CDR3 spells CASSSARGAGGYNEQFF. The DNA for the CDR3 is TGCGCCAGCAGCTCGGCCCGGGGGGCGGGAGGATACAATGAGCAGTTCTTC.